A selection of T cell receptor beta chains follows, all from one sample in a study of blood T cell repertoires in COVID-19. Libraries were prepared by immunoSEQ multiplex PCR; TCRdb keeps only in-frame clonotypes and omits some of them. Of over 100,000 clones in the sample, more than 65% were seen once. Input material: peripheral blood. These receptors were collected from a woman older than 75 with active or convalescent COVID-19. The CDR3 runs from the conserved cysteine through the conserved F or W. A D gene is named only where the DNA matches it firmly. Some rows have no size entry. The others give once, few or many, or a class for an expanded clone.

TRBV7-3	TRBJ2-2	NA	TRBD2	CASSPGLAATGELFF	TGTGCCAGCAGCCCCGGACTAGCGGCCACCGGGGAGCTGTTTTTT
TRBV6-5	TRBJ1-1	NA	TRBD1	CASGDRQGAAEAFF	TGTGCCAGCGGGGACCGACAGGGGGCTGCTGAAGCTTTCTTT
TRBV5-4	TRBJ2-5	NA	NA	CASSLEWAETQYF	TGTGCCAGCAGCTTGGAATGGGCGGAGACCCAGTACTTC
TRBV5-1	TRBJ2-7	NA	TRBD1	CASSPGQVYEQYF	TGCGCCAGCAGCCCGGGACAGGTCTACGAGCAGTACTTC
TRBV28	TRBJ1-2	NA	NA	CASSLFLAGSVQGRSLYGYTF	TGTGCCAGCAGTTTATTTTTGGCAGGGAGCGTTCAAGGGAGGAGCCTCTATGGCTACACCTTC
TRBV19	TRBJ2-1	NA	NA	CASSGGSHSSYNEQFF	TGTGCCAGTAGTGGGGGCTCCCATAGCTCCTACAATGAGCAGTTCTTC
TRBV7-9	TRBJ2-5	NA	TRBD1	CASSFPTGAGGTQYF	TGTGCCAGCAGCTTTCCGACAGGGGCAGGCGGGACCCAGTACTTC
TRBV6-1	TRBJ1-4	NA	TRBD1	CASSVQQGAQNEKLFF	TGTGCCAGCAGTGTCCAACAGGGGGCTCAGAATGAAAAACTGTTTTTT
TRBV7-2	TRBJ2-7	NA	NA	CASSPAVNGYEQYF	TGTGCCAGCAGCCCAGCGGTTAATGGCTACGAGCAGTACTTC
TRBV12-3/TRBV12-4	TRBJ1-2	NA	TRBD1	CASRPGQGAGYTF	TGTGCCAGCAGGCCGGGACAGGGGGCCGGCTACACCTTC
TRBV11-2	TRBJ1-1	NA	TRBD1	CASSWTGAEAFF	TGTGCCAGCAGCTGGACAGGGGCTGAAGCTTTCTTT
TRBV5-8	TRBJ1-2	NA	TRBD1	CASSRTGPNYGYTF	TGTGCCAGCAGCCGGACAGGGCCCAACTATGGCTACACCTTC
TRBV5-1	TRBJ2-5	NA	NA	CASSSLSGTAIPQETQYF	TGCGCCAGCAGCTCGCTTTCCGGGACTGCTATACCACAAGAGACCCAGTACTTC
TRBV7-9	TRBJ2-7	NA	TRBD1	CASSSGMTGVYEQYF	TGTGCCAGCAGCTCAGGAATGACAGGGGTCTACGAGCAGTACTTC
TRBV11-3	TRBJ2-3	NA	TRBD2	CASSFREGDTQYF	TGTGCCAGCAGCTTTCGGGAGGGCGATACGCAGTATTTT
TRBV20-1	TRBJ2-1	NA	TRBD2	CSASGSEQFF	TGCAGTGCCAGCGGGAGTGAGCAGTTCTTC
TRBV9	TRBJ2-3	NA	NA	CASSPLGRSTDTQYF	TGTGCCAGCAGCCCCTTGGGCAGGAGCACAGATACGCAGTATTTT
TRBV28	TRBJ2-1	NA	TRBD2	CASSSAGVNNEQFF	TGTGCCAGCAGTTCAGCGGGAGTGAACAATGAGCAGTTCTTC
TRBV27	TRBJ1-1	NA	TRBD1	CASSLLAGGSEAFF	TGTGCCAGCAGTTTATTGGCAGGGGGCTCTGAAGCTTTCTTT
TRBV7-9	TRBJ1-2	NA	TRBD1	CASSLDTTGGYGYTF	TGTGCCAGCAGCTTAGATACCACAGGGGGCTATGGCTACACCTTC
TRBV5-1	TRBJ2-7	NA	TRBD2	CASSPRRTSGSYEQYF	TGCGCCAGCAGTCCTAGAAGGACTAGCGGCTCCTACGAGCAGTACTTC
TRBV5-1	TRBJ2-1	NA	TRBD1	CASSLGQGVGEQFF	TGCGCCAGCAGCTTGGGACAGGGGGTAGGTGAGCAGTTCTTC
TRBV25-1	TRBJ1-5	NA	NA	CASSAGGNQPQHF	TGTGCCAGCAGTGCGGGGGGCAATCAGCCCCAGCATTTT
TRBV7-9	TRBJ1-5	NA	TRBD1	CASSPGTGGVGQPQHF	TGTGCCAGCAGCCCCGGGACAGGGGGCGTGGGTCAGCCCCAGCATTTT
TRBV28	TRBJ1-2	few	TRBD1	CASSSTGLPALYGYTF	TGTGCCAGCAGCTCGACAGGGTTGCCCGCCCTTTATGGCTACACCTTC
TRBV11-3	TRBJ2-1	NA	TRBD2	CASSFSGGGYNEQFF	TGTGCCAGCAGCTTCAGCGGGGGCGGTTACAATGAGCAGTTCTTC
TRBV6-4	TRBJ2-1	NA	TRBD1	CASSGTGGGYNEQFF	TGTGCCAGCAGTGGCACAGGGGGCGGCTACAATGAGCAGTTCTTC
TRBV6-5	TRBJ2-5	NA	TRBD2	CASRGLAQETQYF	TGTGCCAGCAGGGGACTAGCGCAAGAGACCCAGTACTTC
TRBV7-2	TRBJ1-4	once	TRBD1	CASSNTGGLNEKLFF	TGTGCCAGCAGCAATACAGGGGGTTTAAATGAAAAACTGTTTTTT
TRBV7-3	TRBJ2-1	few	TRBD2	CASSLRLAGALDEQFF	TGTGCCAGCAGTTTGAGACTAGCGGGAGCTTTAGATGAGCAGTTCTTC
TRBV7-9	TRBJ2-5	NA	NA	CASSFAVETQYF	TGTGCCAGCAGCTTTGCGGTTGAGACCCAGTACTTC
TRBV10-1	TRBJ2-3	NA	TRBD1	CARPTGAILTDTQYF	TGCGCCAGGCCCACAGGGGCAATCCTCACAGATACGCAGTATTTT
TRBV25-1	TRBJ2-5	NA	TRBD2	CASSMRTSGRGETQYF	TGTGCCAGCAGTATGCGGACTAGCGGGAGAGGAGAGACCCAGTACTTC
TRBV6-5	TRBJ2-2	NA	NA	CASPRDYTGELFF	TGTGCCAGCCCCCGGGACTACACCGGGGAGCTGTTTTTT
TRBV7-2	TRBJ2-1	NA	TRBD2	CASSLGGRAGNEQFF	TGTGCCAGCAGCTTAGGAGGGAGGGCCGGAAATGAGCAGTTCTTC
TRBV2	TRBJ2-2	NA	TRBD2	CASRGIGTSDSDGELFF	TGTGCCAGCAGGGGAATTGGGACTAGCGATTCGGACGGGGAGCTGTTTTTT
TRBV7-2	TRBJ1-5	NA	NA	CASSLNGQGGQPQHF	TGTGCCAGCAGCTTAAACGGGCAGGGAGGTCAGCCCCAGCATTTT
TRBV7-3	TRBJ2-7	NA	TRBD2	CASSWTSASEQYF	TGTGCCAGCAGCTGGACTAGCGCAAGCGAGCAGTACTTC
TRBV9	TRBJ2-2	NA	TRBD2	CASSASGRAVGTGELFF	TGTGCCAGCAGCGCTAGCGGGAGGGCCGTCGGCACCGGGGAGCTGTTTTTT
TRBV5-4	TRBJ2-7	NA	NA	CASSLGGLLYEQYF	TGTGCCAGCAGCTTGGGAGGACTCCTCTACGAGCAGTACTTC
TRBV6-1	TRBJ1-1	NA	NA	CASSERLNTEAFF	TGTGCCAGCAGTGAACGTCTGAACACTGAAGCTTTCTTT
TRBV6-5	TRBJ1-5	NA	NA	CASSYAGATQPQHF	TGTGCCAGCAGTTACGCGGGGGCAACTCAGCCCCAGCATTTT
TRBV19	TRBJ2-5	NA	NA	CASSNRYQETQYF	TGTGCCAGTAGTAATCGCTATCAAGAGACCCAGTACTTC
TRBV5-1	TRBJ2-4	NA	TRBD1	CASSLSRDRGENIQYF	TGCGCCAGCAGCTTATCCCGGGACAGGGGGGAAAACATTCAGTACTTC
TRBV27	TRBJ1-5	few	TRBD1	CASSSTGTGIVQPQHF	TGTGCCAGCAGTTCTACCGGGACAGGGATAGTTCAGCCCCAGCATTTT
TRBV7-8	TRBJ1-2	NA	NA	CASSPRDGSSLYGYTF	TGTGCCAGCAGCCCGCGTGATGGTAGCAGTCTGTATGGCTACACCTTC
TRBV5-1	TRBJ2-3	NA	NA	CASSLEGTSTDTQYF	TGCGCCAGCAGCTTGGAGGGGACTAGCACAGATACGCAGTATTTT
TRBV5-4	TRBJ1-3	NA	NA	CASSPWGGGNTIYF	TGTGCCAGCAGCCCCTGGGGGGGCGGAAACACCATATATTTT
TRBV2	TRBJ1-2	NA	NA	CASSPAETNGYTF	TGTGCCAGCAGCCCCGCGGAGACGAATGGCTACACCTTC
TRBV28	TRBJ1-5	once	NA	CASSFRGGYSNQPQHF	TGTGCCAGCAGTTTCAGGGGTGGATATAGCAATCAGCCCCAGCATTTT